The table lists the clone carrying this T cell receptor (beta chain) with a count of one. Its antigen remains unidentified. The CDR3 runs to 15 residues. With 2 bases removed from V and 2 bases from J, the gap between germline ends came to 11 bases. The V gene's germline CDR1 is SGHTA and CDR2 FQGNSA. This specimen belongs to a study of Ad26.COV2.S vaccination and SARS-CoV-2 variants. The wider study: Participant was drawn from the COV1001 Ad26.COV2.S trial arm. The study, taken as a whole, reports: The study found higher spike-specific TCR breadth in vaccine than placebo recipients.

Data came from immunoSEQ multiplex PCR; TCRdb stores just in-frame clones and leaves some out. Of more than 400,000 clones in the sample, about 92% were seen once. Documented treatment: over 15 received Ad26.COV2.S at low or high dose, single or two shots; 5 received placebo; per-sample allocation not given. Samples analyzed were those drawn on day 63 after the first vaccine or placebo injection. Sequenced here: peripheral blood, sampled in a trial of Ad26.COV2.S vaccine versus placebo. The receptor was derived from a person between 18 and 60 years old who received the Ad26.COV2.S COVID-19 vaccine or a placebo. J is TRBJ2-3 and V is TRBV7-2; D gene ambiguous. The CDR3 bases are TGTGCCAGCAGCTTAACGTCGCGGACCACAGATACGCAGTATTTT. Protein product: CASSLTSRTTDTQYF.